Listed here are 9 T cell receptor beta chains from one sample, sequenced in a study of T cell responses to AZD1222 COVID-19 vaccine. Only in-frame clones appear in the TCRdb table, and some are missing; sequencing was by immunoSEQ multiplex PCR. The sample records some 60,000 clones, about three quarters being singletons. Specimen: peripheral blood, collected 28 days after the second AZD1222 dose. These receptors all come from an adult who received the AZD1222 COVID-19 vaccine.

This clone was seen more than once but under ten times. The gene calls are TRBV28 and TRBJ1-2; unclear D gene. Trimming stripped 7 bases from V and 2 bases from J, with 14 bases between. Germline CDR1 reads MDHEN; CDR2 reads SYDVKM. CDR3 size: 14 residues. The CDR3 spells CASTDRLGNYGYTF. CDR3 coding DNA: TGTGCCAGCACTGACCGGCTGGGAAACTATGGCTACACCTTC.

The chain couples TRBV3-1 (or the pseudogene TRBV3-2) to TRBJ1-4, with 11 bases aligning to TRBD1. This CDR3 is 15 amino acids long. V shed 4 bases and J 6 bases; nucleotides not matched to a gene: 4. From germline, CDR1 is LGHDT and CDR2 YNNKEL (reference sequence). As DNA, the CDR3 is TGTGCCAGCAGCCCGGGGACAGGGGGTGATGAAAAACTGTTTTTT. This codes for CASSPGTGGDEKLFF.

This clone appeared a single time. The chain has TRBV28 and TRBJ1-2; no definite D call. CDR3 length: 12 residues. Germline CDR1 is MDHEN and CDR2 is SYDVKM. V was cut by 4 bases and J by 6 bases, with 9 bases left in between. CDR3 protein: CASSSRINGYTF. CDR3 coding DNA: TGTGCCAGCAGTTCCCGGATAAATGGCTACACCTTC.

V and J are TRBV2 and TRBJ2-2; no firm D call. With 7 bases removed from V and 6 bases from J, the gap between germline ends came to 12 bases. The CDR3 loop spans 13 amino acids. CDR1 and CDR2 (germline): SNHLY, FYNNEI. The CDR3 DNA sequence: TGTGCCAGCAAGGGAAGCAGTCCCGGGGAGCTGTTTTTT. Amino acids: CASKGSSPGELFF. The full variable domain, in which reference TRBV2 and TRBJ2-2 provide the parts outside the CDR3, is EPEVTQTPSHQVTQMGQEVILRCVPISNHLYFYWYRQILGQKVEFLVSFYNNEISEKSEIFDDQFSVERPDGSNFTLKIRSTKLEDSAMYFCASKGSSPGELFFGEGSRLTVL.

The DNA for the CDR3 is TGTGCCACCAGCATTCGAGGGGGACTATCCTACGAGCAGTACTTC. Its translation: CATSIRGGLSYEQYF. The chain has TRBV15 and TRBJ2-7, with D possibly matching TRBD2 (7 bases). This CDR3 region has 15 residues. Germline values: CDR1 LNHNV, CDR2 YYDKDF (reference sequence). The germline V and J ends were trimmed by 4 bases and 1 base, with 14 bases remaining between them.

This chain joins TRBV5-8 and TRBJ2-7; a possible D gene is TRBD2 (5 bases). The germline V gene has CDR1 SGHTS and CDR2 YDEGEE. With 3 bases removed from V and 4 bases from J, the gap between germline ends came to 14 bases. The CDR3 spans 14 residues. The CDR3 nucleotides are TGTGCCAGCAGCTCTCGGCCCGGGGAGTACGAGCAGTACTTC. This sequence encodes CASSSRPGEYEQYF.

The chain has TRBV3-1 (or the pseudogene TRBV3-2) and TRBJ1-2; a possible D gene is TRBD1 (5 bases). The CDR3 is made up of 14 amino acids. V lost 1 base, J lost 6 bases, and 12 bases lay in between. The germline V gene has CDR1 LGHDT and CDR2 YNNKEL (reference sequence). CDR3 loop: CASSQGGGRDGYTF. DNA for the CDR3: TGTGCCAGCAGCCAAGGGGGGGGTAGAGATGGCTACACCTTC.

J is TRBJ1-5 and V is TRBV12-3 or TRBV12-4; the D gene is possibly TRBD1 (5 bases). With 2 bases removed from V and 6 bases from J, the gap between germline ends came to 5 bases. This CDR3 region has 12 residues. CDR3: CASSLQGQPQHF. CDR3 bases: TGTGCCAGCAGTTTACAGGGTCAGCCCCAGCATTTT.

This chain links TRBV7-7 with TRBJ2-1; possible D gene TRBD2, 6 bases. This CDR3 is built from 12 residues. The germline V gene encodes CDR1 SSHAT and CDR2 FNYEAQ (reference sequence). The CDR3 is CASAAQAGEQFF. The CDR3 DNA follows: TGTGCTAGCGCCGCCCAGGCGGGGGAGCAGTTCTTC.